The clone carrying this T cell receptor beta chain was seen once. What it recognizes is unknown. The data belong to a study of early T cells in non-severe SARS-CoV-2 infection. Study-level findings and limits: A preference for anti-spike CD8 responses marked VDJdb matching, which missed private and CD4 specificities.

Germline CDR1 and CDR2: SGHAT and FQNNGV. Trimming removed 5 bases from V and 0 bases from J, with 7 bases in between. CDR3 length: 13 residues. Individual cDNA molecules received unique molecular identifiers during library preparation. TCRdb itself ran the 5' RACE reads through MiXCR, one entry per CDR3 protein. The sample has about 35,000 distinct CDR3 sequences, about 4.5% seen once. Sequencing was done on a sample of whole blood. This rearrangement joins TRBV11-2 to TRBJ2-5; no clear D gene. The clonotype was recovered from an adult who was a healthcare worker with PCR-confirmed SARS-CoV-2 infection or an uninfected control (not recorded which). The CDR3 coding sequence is TGTGCCAGCAGCCATGACTACCAAGAGACCCAGTACTTC. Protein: CASSHDYQETQYF.